This TCR beta chain was retrieved from a study of blood T cell repertoires in COVID-19. Looking at the study overall: PBMCs, B-cell-depleted T cells, or T cells provided the cDNA or gDNA that made up the material.

Those enrolled in Seattle joined during active infection and were followed longitudinally afterward. Sequenced by immunoSEQ multiplex PCR; TCRdb stores in-frame clones only, minus some. This table has roughly 150,000 clones, about four fifths appearing once. This CDR3 is built from 16 residues. The germline V gene encodes CDR1 ENHRY and CDR2 SYGVKD. Trimming cost V 10 bases and J 0 bases; bases outside gene matches: 12. The chain employs TRBV10-3 and TRBJ2-1, with TRBD1 identical over 7 bases. Sequenced material: peripheral blood. The receptor was isolated from a woman aged 55-69 years with COVID-19, enrolled during active disease. The CDR3 DNA reads as TGTGCCACACTGCCAGGGGGTTCGAGCTCCTACAATGAGCAGTTCTTC. Amino acid sequence: CATLPGGSSSYNEQFF.